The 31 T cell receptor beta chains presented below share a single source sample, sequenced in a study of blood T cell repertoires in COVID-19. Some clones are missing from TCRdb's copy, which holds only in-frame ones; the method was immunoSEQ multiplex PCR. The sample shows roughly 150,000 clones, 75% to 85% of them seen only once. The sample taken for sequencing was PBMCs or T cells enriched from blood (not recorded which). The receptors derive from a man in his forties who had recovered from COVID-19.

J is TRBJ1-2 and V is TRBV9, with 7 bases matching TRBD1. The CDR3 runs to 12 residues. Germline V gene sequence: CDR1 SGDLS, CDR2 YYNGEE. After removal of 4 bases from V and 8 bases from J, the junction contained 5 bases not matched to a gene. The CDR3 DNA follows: TGTGCCAGCAGCACCGGACAGGTCGGCTACACCTTC. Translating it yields CASSTGQVGYTF. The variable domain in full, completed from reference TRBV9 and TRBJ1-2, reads DSGVTQTPKHLITATGQRVTLRCSPRSGDLSVYWYQQSLDQGLQFLIQYYNGEERAKGNILERFSAQQFPDLHSELNLSSLELGDSALYFCASSTGQVGYTFGSGTRLTVV.

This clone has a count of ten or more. For the CDR3, the DNA is TGTGCCAGCAGCTCGAACAGGGACTATGGCTACACCTTC. This translates into CASSSNRDYGYTF. The chain recombines TRBV6-5 with TRBJ1-2; D might be TRBD1 (6 bases). The germline CDR1 and CDR2 sequences are MNHEY and SVGAGI. The CDR3 spans 13 residues. Trimming cost V 6 bases and J 3 bases, with 11 bases left between them.

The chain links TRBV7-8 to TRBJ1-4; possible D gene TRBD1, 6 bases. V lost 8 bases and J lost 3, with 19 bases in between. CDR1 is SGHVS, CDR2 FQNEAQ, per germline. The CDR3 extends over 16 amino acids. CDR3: CASSTQGGRANEKLFF. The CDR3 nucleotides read TGTGCCAGCTCAACCCAAGGGGGAAGGGCTAATGAAAAACTGTTTTTT.

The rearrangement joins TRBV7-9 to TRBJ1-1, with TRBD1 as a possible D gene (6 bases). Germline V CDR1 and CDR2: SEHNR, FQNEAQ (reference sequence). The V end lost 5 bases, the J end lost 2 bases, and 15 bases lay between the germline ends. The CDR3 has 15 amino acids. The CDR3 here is CASSALTGKNTEAFF. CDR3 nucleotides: TGTGCCAGCAGCGCGTTAACAGGGAAAAACACTGAAGCTTTCTTT.

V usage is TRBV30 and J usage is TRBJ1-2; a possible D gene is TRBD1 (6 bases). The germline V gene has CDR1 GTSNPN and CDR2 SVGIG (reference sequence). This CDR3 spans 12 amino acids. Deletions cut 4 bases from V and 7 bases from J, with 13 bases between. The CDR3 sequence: CAWKGGGGGYTF. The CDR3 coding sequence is TGTGCCTGGAAAGGGGGGGGCGGTGGCTACACCTTC.

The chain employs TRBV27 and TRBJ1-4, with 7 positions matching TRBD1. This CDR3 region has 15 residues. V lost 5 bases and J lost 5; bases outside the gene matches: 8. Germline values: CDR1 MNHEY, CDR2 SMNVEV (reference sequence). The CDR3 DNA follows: TGTGCCAGCAGTCCCCGACAGGGTTCCAATGAAAAACTGTTTTTT. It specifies CASSPRQGSNEKLFF.

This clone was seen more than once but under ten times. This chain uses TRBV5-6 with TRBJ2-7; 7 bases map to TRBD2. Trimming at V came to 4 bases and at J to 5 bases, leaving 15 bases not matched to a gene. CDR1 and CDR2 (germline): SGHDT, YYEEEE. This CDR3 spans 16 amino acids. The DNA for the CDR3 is TGTGCCAGCAGCGTGTACCTCCGGGGGGAATACGACGAGCAGTACTTC. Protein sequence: CASSVYLRGEYDEQYF.

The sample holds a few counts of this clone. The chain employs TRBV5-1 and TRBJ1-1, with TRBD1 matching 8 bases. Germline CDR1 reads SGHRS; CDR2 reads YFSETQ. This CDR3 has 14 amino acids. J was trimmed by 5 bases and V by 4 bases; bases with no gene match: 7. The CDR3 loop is CASSPWTGRTEAFF. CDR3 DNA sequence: TGCGCCAGCAGCCCGTGGACAGGGAGGACTGAAGCTTTCTTT.

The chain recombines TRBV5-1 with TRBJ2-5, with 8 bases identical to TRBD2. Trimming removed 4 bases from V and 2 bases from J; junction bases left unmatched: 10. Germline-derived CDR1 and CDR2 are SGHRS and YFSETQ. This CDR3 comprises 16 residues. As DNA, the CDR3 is TGCGCCAGCAGCCCCTCCCGGGGGGGCCTTCAAGAGACCCAGTACTTC. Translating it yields CASSPSRGGLQETQYF.

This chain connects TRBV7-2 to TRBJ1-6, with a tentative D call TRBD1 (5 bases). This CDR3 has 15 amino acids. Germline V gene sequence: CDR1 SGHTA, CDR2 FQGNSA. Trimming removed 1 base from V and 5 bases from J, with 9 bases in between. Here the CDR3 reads CASSLEGYDNSPLHF. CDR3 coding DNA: TGTGCCAGCAGCTTAGAGGGGTACGATAATTCACCCCTCCACTTT.

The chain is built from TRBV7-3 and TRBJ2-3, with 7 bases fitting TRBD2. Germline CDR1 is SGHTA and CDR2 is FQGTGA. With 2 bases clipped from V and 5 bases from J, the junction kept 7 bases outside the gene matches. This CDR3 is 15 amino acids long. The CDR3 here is CASSLAGGVGDTQYF. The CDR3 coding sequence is TGTGCCAGCAGCTTAGCTGGGGGGGTCGGAGATACGCAGTATTTT.

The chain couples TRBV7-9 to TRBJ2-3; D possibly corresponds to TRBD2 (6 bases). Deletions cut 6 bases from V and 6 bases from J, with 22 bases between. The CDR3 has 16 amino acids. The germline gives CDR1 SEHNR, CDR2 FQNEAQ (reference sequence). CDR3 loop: CASRAPRDWIVDTQYF. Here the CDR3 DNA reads TGTGCCAGCAGAGCACCCCGGGACTGGATAGTCGATACGCAGTATTTT. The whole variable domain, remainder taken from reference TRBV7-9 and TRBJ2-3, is DTGVSQNPRHKITKRGQNVTFRCDPISEHNRLYWYRQTLGQGPEFLTYFQNEAQLEKSRLLSDRFSAERPKGSFSTLEIQRTEQGDSAMYLCASRAPRDWIVDTQYFGPGTRLTVL.

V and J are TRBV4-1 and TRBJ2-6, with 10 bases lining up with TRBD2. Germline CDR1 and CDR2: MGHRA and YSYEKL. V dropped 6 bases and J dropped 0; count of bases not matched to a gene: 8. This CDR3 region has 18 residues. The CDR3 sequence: CASSLAGELFSGANVLTF. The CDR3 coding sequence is TGCGCCAGCAGTCTAGCGGGGGAGCTTTTCTCTGGGGCCAACGTCCTGACTTTC.

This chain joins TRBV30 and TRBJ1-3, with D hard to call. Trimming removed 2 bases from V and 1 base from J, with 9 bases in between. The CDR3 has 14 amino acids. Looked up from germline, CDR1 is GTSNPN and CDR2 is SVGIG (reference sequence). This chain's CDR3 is CAWSPGGSGNTIYF. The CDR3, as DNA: TGTGCCTGGAGTCCCGGAGGGTCTGGAAACACCATATATTTT.

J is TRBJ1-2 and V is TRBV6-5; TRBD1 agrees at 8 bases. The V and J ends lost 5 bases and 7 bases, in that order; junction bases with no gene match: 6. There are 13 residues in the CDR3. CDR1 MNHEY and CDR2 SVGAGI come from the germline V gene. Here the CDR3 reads CASSQDRVTGYTF. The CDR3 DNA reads TGTGCCAGCAGTCAGGACAGGGTAACTGGCTACACCTTC.

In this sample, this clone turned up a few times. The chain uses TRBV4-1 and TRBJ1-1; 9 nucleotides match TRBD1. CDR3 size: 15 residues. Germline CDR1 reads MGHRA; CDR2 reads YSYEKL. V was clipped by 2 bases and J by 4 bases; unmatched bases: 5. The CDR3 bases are TGCGCCAGCAGCCAATACAGGGGGCGCCCCACTGAAGCTTTCTTT. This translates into CASSQYRGRPTEAFF.

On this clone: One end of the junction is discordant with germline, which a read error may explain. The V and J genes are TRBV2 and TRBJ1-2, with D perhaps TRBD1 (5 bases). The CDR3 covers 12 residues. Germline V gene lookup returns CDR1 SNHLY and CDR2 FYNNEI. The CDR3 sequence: CASSEAMGRTDF. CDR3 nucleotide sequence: TGTGCCAGCAGTGAAGCGATGGGGCGGACCGACTTC.

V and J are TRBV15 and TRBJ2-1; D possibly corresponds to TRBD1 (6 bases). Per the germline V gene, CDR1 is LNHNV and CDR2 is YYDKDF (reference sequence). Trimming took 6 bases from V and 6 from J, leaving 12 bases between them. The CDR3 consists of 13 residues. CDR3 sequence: CATSFRGANEQFF. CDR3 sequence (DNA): TGTGCCACCAGTTTCAGGGGCGCCAATGAGCAGTTCTTC. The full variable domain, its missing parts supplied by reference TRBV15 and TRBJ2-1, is DAMVIQNPRYQVTQFGKPVTLSCSQTLNHNVMYWYQQKSSQAPKLLFHYYDKDFNNEADTPDNFQSRRPNTSFCFLDIRSPGLGDTAMYLCATSFRGANEQFFGPGTRLTVL.

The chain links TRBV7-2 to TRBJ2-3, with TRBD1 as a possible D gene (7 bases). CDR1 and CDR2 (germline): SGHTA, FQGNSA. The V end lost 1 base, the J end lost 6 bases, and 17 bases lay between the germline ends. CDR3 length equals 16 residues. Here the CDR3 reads CASSLEGAGRLDTQYF. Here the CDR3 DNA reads TGTGCCAGCAGCTTAGAGGGGGCGGGGAGATTGGATACGCAGTATTTT.

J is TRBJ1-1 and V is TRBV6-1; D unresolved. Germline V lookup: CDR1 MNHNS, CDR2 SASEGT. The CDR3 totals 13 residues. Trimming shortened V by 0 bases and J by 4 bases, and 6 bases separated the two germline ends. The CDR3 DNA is TGTGCCAGCAGTGAAGCGAGGGTCACTGAAGCTTTCTTT. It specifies CASSEARVTEAFF.

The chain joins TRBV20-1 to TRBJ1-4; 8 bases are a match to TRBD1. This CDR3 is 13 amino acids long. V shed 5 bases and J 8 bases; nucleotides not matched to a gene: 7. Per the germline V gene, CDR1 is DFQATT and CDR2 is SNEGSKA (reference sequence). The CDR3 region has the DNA TGCAGTGCTCGTGACAGGGGCTACGAAAAACTGTTTTTT. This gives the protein CSARDRGYEKLFF.

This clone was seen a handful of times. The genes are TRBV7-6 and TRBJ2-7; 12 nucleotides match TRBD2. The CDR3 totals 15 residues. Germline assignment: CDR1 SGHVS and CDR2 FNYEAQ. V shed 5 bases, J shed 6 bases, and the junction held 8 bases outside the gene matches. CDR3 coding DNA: TGTGCCAGCAGCCTCGGACTAGCGGGGACCTCCGAGCAGTACTTC. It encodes CASSLGLAGTSEQYF.

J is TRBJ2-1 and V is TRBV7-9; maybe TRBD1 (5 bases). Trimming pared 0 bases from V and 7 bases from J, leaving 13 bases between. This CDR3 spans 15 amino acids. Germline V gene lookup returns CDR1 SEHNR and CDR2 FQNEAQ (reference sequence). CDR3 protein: CASSLAQGWGNEQFF. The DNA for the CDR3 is TGTGCCAGCAGCTTAGCTCAGGGCTGGGGAAATGAGCAGTTCTTC.

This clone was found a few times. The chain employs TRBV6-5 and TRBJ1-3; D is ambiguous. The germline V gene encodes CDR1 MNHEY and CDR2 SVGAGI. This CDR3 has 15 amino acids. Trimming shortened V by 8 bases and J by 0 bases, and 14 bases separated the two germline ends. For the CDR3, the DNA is TGTGCCAGCCACAGCCCGCTCCACTCTGGAAACACCATATATTTT. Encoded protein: CASHSPLHSGNTIYF.

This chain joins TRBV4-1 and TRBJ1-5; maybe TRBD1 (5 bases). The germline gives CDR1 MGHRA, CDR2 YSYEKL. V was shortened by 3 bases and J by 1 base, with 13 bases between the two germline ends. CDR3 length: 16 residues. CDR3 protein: CASSQSGLSSNQPQHF. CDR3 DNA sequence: TGCGCCAGCAGCCAGTCAGGGCTCTCGAGCAATCAGCCCCAGCATTTT.

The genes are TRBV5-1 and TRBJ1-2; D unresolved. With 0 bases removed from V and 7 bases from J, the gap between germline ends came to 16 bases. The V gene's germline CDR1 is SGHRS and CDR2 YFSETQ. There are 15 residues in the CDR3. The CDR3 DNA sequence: TGCGCCAGCAGCTTGGACCGATCTCAAGCGGGTGGCTACACCTTC. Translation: CASSLDRSQAGGYTF.

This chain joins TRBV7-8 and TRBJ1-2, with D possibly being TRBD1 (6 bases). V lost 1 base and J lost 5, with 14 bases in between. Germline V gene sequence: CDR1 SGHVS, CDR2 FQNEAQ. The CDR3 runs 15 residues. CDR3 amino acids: CASSLDQGMRYGYTF. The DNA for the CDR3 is TGTGCCAGCAGCTTAGATCAGGGGATGAGATATGGCTACACCTTC.

CDR3 sequence: CATSETGGGQPQHF. The DNA for the CDR3 is TGTGCCACCAGTGAAACAGGGGGCGGGCAGCCCCAGCATTTT. The chain employs TRBV24-1 and TRBJ1-5, with 9 nucleotides matching TRBD1. CDR1 is KGHDR, CDR2 SFDVKD, per germline. V shed 4 bases and J 7 bases; nucleotides not matched to a gene: 4. The CDR3 totals 14 residues.

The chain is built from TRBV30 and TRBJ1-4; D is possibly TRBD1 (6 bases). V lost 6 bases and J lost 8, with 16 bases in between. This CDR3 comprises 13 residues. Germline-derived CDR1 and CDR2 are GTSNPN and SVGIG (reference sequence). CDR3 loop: CACMARGVEKLFF. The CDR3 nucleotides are TGTGCCTGCATGGCCAGGGGCGTCGAAAAACTGTTTTTT.

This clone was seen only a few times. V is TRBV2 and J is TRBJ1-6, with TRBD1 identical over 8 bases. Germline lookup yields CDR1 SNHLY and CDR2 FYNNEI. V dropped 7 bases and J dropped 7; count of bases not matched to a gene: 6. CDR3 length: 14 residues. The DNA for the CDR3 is TGTGCCAGCACTCGGACAGGGCAAAATTCACCCCTCCACTTT. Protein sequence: CASTRTGQNSPLHF.

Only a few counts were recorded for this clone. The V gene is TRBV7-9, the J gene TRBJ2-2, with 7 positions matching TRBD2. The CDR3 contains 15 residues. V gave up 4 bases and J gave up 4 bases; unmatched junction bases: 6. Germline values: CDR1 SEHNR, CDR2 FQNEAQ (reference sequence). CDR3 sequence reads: CASSSGLDGTGELFF. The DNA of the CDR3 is TGTGCCAGCAGCTCCGGACTAGATGGCACCGGGGAGCTGTTTTTT.